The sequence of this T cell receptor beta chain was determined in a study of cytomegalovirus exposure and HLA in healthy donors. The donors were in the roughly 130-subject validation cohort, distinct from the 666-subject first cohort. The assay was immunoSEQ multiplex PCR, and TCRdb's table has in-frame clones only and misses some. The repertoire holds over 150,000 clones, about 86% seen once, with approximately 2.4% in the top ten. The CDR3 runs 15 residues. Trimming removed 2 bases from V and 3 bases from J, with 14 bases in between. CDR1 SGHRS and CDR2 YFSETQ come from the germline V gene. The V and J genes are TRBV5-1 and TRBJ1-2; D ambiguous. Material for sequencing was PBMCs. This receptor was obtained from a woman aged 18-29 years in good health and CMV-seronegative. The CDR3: CASSFGRPEDYGYTF. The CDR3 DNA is TGCGCCAGCAGCTTCGGCCGACCGGAGGACTATGGCTACACCTTC.